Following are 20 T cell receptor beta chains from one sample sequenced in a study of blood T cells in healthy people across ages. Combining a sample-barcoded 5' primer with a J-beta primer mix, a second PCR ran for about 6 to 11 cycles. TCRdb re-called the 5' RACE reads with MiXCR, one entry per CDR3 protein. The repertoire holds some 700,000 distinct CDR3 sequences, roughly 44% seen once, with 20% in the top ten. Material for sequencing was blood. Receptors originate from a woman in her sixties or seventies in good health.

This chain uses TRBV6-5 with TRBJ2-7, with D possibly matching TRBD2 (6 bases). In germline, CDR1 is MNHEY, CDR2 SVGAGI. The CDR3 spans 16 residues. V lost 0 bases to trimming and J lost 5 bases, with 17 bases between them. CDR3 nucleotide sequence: TGTGCCAGCAGTTACTCGGTATTCGGGGGTAATCACGAGCAGTACTTC. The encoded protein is CASSYSVFGGNHEQYF.

CDR3 nucleotides: TGCGCCAGCAGCGTCGGACTAGCGGGAGAACGTAAGACCCAGTACTTC. As protein: CASSVGLAGERKTQYF. This chain links TRBV5-1 with TRBJ2-7, with 13 bases lining up with TRBD2. The J call may be incorrect, as the DNA end agrees better with TRBJ2-5. This CDR3 comprises 16 residues. The germline V gene encodes CDR1 SGHRS and CDR2 YFSETQ.

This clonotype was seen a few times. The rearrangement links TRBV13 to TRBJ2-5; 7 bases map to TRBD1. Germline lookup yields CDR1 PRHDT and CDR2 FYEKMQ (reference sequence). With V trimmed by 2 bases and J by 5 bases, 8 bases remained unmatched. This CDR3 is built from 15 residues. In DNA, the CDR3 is TGTGCCAGCAGCTTATCGACAGGGATGGAGGAGACCCAGTACTTC. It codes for CASSLSTGMEETQYF.

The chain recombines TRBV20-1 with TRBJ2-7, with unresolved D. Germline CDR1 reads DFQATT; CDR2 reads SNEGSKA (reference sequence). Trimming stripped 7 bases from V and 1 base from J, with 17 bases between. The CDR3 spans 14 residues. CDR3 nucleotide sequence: TGCAGTGTAACCCGTGCCGGCGGATCCTACGAGCAGTACTTC. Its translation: CSVTRAGGSYEQYF.

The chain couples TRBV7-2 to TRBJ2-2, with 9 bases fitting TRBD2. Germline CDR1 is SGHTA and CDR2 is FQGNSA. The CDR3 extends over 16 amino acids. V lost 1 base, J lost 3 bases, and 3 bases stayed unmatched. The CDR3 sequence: CASSLGLAGHTGELFF. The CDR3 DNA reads TGTGCCAGCAGCTTAGGGCTAGCGGGACACACCGGGGAGCTGTTTTTT. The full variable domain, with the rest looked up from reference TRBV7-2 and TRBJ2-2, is GAGVSQSPSNKVTEKGKDVELRCDPISGHTALYWYRQSLGQGLEFLIYFQGNSAPDKSGLPSDRFSAERTGGSVSTLTIQRTQQEDSAVYLCASSLGLAGHTGELFFGEGSRLTVL.

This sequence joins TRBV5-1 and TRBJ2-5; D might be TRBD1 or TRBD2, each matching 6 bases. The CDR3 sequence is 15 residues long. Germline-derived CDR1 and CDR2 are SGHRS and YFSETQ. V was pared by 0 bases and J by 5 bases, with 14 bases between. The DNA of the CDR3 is TGCGCCAGCAGCTTGGGGGGGGCCGTTCAGGAGACCCAGTACTTC. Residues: CASSLGGAVQETQYF. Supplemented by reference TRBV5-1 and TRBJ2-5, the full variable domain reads KAGVTQTPRYLIKTRGQQVTLSCSPISGHRSVSWYQQTPGQGLQFLFEYFSETQRNKGNFPGRFSGRQFSNSRSEMNVSTLELGDSALYLCASSLGGAVQETQYFGPGTRLLVL.

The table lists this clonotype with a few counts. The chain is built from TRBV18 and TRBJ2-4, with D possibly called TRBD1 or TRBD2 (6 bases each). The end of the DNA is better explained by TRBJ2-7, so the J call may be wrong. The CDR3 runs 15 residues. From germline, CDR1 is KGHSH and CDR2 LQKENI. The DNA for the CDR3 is TGTGCCAGCTCACCACCGACAGGAGGAGGGTACGAGCAGTACTTC. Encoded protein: CASSPPTGGGYEQYF.

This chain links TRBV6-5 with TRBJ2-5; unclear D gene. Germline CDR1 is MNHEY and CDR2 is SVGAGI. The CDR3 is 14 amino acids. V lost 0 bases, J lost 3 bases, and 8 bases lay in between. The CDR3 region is CASSYSVAKETQYF. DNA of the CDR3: TGTGCCAGCAGTTACTCAGTGGCTAAAGAGACCCAGTACTTC.

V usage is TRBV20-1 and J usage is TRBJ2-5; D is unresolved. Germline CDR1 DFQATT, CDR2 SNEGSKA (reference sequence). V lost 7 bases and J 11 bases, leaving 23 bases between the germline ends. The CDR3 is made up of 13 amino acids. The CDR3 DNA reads TGCAGTGTACAACCCTATCAAAACAATGAGCAGTACTTC. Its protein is CSVQPYQNNEQYF.

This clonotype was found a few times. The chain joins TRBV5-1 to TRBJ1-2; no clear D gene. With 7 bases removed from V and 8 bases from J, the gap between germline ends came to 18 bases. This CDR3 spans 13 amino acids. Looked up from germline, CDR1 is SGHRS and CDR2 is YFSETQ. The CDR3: CASGNDAQWGYTF. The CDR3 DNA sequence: TGCGCCAGCGGCAACGATGCGCAGTGGGGCTACACCTTC.

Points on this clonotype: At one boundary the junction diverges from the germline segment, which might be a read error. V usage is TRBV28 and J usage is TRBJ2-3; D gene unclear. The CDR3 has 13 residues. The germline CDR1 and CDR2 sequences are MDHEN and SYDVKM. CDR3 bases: TGTGCCAGCAGCCCGACAAGCACAGATGCGCAGTATTTT. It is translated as CASSPTSTDAQYF.

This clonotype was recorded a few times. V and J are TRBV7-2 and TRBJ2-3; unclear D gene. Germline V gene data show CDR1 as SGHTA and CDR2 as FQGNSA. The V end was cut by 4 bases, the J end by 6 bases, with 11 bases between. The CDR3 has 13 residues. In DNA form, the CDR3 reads TGTGCCAGCAGCTCGAACCGACGGGATACGCAGTATTTT. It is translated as CASSSNRRDTQYF.

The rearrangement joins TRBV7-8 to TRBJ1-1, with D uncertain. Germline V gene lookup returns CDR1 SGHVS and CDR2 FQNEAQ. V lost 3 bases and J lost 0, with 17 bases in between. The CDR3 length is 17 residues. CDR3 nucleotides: TGTGCCAGCAGCTTCTTGGTTGGCGGAACAATGAACACTGAAGCTTTCTTT. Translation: CASSFLVGGTMNTEAFF. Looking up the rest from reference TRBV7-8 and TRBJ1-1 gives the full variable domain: GAGVSQSPRYKVAKRGQDVALRCDPISGHVSLFWYQQALGQGPEFLTYFQNEAQLDKSGLPSDRFFAERPEGSVSTLKIQRTQQEDSAVYLCASSFLVGGTMNTEAFFGQGTRLTVV.

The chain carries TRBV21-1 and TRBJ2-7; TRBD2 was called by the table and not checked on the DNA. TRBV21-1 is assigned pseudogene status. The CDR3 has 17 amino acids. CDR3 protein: CASSKFPGRLVEYEQYF. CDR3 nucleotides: TGTGCCAGTAGCAAATTTCCAGGTCGACTAGTTGAATACGAGCAGTACTTC.

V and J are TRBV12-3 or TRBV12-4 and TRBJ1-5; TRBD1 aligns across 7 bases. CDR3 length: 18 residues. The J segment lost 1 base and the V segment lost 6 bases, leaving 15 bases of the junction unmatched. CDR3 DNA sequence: TGTGCCAGCAGCGCCCTCAGGGGGGGCGCCGGGAGCAATCAGCCCCAGCATTTT. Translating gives CASSALRGGAGSNQPQHF.

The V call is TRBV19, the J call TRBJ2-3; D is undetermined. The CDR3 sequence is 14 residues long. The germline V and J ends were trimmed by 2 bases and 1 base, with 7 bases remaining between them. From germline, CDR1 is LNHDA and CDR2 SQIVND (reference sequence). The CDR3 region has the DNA TGTGCCAGTAGTATAATTGTTGGCACAGATACGCAGTATTTT. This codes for CASSIIVGTDTQYF.

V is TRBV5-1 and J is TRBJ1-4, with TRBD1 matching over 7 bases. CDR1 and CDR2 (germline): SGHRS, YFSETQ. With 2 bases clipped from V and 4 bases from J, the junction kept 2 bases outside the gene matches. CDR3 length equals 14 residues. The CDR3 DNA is TGCGCCAGCAGCTTCTCAGGGGGTAATGAAAAACTGTTTTTT. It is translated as CASSFSGGNEKLFF.

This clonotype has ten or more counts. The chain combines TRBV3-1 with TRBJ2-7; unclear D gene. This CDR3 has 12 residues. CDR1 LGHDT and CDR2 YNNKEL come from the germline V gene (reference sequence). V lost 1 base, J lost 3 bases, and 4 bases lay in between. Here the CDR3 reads CASSQGDYEQYF. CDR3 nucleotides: TGTGCCAGCAGCCAAGGAGACTACGAGCAGTACTTC.

As DNA, the CDR3 is TGCAGTGCTAGAGGTACGGACGGGAGCTACGAGCAGTACTTC. Amino acids: CSARGTDGSYEQYF. J is TRBJ2-7 and V is TRBV20-1; TRBD2 is a possible D gene (6 bases). V lost 1 base, J lost 3 bases, and 13 bases lay in between. This CDR3 is built from 14 residues. From germline, CDR1 is DFQATT and CDR2 SNEGSKA (reference sequence).

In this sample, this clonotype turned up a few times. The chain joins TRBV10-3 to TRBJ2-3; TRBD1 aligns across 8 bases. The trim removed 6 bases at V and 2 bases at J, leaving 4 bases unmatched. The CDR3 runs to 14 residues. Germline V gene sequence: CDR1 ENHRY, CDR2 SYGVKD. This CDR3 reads CAIRTGDLTDTQYF. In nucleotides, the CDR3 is TGTGCCATCAGGACAGGGGACCTCACAGATACGCAGTATTTT.